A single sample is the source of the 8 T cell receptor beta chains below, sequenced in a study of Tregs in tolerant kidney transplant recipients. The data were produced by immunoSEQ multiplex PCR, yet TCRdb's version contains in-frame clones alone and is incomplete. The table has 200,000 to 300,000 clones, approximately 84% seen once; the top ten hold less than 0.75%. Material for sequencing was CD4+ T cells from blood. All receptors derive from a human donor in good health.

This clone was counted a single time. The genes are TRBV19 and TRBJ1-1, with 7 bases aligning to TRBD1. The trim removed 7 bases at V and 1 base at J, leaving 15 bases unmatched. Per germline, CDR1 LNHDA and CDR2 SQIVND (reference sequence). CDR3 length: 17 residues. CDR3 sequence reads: CASMSQAAGGWNTEAFF. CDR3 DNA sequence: TGTGCCAGTATGTCGCAGGCAGCAGGGGGTTGGAACACTGAAGCTTTCTTT. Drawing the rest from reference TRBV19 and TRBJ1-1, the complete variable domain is DGGITQSPKYLFRKEGQNVTLSCEQNLNHDAMYWYRQDPGQGLRLIYYSQIVNDFQKGDIAEGYSVSREKKESFPLTVTSAQKNPTAFYLCASMSQAAGGWNTEAFFGQGTRLTVV.

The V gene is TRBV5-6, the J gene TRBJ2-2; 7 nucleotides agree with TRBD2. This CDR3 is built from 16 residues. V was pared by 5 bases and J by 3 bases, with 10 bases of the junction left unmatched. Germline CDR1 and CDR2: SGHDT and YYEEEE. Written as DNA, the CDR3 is TGTGCCAGCAGTCCCCTGGGCGGGGGAGACACCGGGGAGCTGTTTTTT. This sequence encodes CASSPLGGGDTGELFF.

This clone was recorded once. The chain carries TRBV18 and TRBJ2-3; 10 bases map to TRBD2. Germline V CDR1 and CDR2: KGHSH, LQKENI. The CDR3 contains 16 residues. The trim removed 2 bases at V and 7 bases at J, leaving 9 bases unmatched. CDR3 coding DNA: TGTGCCAGCTCACCAAGACTTGAGCGGGAGGGAAATACGCAGTATTTT. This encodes CASSPRLEREGNTQYF. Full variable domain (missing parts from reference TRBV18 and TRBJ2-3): NAGVMQNPRHLVRRRGQEARLRCSPMKGHSHVYWYRQLPEEGLKFMVYLQKENIIDESGMPKERFSAEFPKEGPSILRIQQVVRGDSAAYFCASSPRLEREGNTQYFGPGTRLTVL.

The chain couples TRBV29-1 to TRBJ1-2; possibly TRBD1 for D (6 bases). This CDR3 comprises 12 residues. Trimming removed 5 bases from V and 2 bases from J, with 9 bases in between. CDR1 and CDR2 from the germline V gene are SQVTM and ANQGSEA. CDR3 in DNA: TGCAGCGTTCTCGGGACAAACTATGGCTACACCTTC. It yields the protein CSVLGTNYGYTF.

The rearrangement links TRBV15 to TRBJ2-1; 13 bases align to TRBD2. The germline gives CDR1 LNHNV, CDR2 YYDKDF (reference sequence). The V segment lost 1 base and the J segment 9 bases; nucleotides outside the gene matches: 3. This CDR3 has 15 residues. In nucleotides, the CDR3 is TGTGCCACCAGCAGAGGGACTAGCGGGAGTGGTGAGCAGTTCTTC. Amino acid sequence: CATSRGTSGSGEQFF.

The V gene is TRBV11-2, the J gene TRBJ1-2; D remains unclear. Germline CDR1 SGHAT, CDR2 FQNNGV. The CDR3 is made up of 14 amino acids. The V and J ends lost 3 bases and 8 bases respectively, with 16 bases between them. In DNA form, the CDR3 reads TGTGCCAGCAGCTTTAGCCCGGGAGGCACGGGCTACACCTTC. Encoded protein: CASSFSPGGTGYTF.

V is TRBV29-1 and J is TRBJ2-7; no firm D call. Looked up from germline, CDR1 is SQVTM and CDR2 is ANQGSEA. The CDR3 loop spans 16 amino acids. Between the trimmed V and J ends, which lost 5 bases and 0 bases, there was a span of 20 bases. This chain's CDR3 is CSVYTRVGFNSYEQYF. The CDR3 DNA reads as TGCAGCGTTTACACCCGGGTCGGCTTTAACTCCTACGAGCAGTACTTC.

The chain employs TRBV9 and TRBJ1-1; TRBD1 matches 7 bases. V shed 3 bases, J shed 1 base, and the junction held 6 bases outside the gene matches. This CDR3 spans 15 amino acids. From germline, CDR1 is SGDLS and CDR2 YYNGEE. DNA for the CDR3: TGTGCCAGCAGCGACCAGGGGGTGGGGAACACTGAAGCTTTCTTT. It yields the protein CASSDQGVGNTEAFF.